Listed below are T cell receptor beta chains from one sample, sequenced in a study of vaccination effects on CD4 cells after COVID-19. These TCRs are of unknown antigen specificity. The method was immunoSEQ multiplex PCR; TCRdb's version includes in-frame clones alone and lacks a portion of them. The sample yields 63,000 or so clones, around 72% seen once. Sequences were derived from CD4+ T cells from PBMCs cultured with HIV peptides, sampled before COVID-19 vaccination. Receptors were obtained from a human donor who had a prior SARS-CoV-2 infection. CDR3s include the opening cysteine and the closing phenylalanine or tryptophan. D genes are given only for firm matches. Not every row has a clone size; where given, it reads once, few, many or a size class.

clone_size	d_call	v_call	j_call	cdr3_nt	cdr3_aa
-	-	TRBV4-2	TRBJ1-2	TGTGCCAGCAGCCAAGATTGGGCCTATGGCTACACCTTC	CASSQDWAYGYTF
-	-	TRBV6-1	TRBJ1-6	TGTGCCAGCAGTGAAAGGGCAGAGAATAATTCACCCCTCCACTTT	CASSERAENNSPLHF
-	TRBD1	TRBV19	TRBJ1-1	TGTGCCAGTAGTATACAGGGGGCGTGGAACACTGAAGCTTTCTTT	CASSIQGAWNTEAFF
-	-	TRBV10-2	TRBJ2-7	TGCGCCAGCAGTGCGGCAACCTACGAGCAGTACTTC	CASSAATYEQYF
few	-	TRBV5-5	TRBJ2-7	TGTGCCAGCAGCAAACGCAGCTCCTACGAGCAGTACTTC	CASSKRSSYEQYF
-	TRBD2	TRBV20-1	TRBJ2-1	TGCAGTGCTAGTAGCGGGGTTGTCTCCTACAATGAGCAGTTCTTC	CSASSGVVSYNEQFF
few	-	TRBV27	TRBJ2-3	TGTGCCAGCTCAGGGCGGACATACACAGATACGCAGTATTTT	CASSGRTYTDTQYF
-	-	TRBV19	TRBJ2-1	TGTGCCAGTAGTAGATCTATGATGGGGTACAATGAGCAGTTCTTC	CASSRSMMGYNEQFF
-	TRBD1	TRBV5-1	TRBJ2-7	TGCGCCAGCAGCTTGTGGGGACAGACGTACGAGCAGTACTTC	CASSLWGQTYEQYF
-	TRBD1	TRBV10-2	TRBJ1-6	TGCGCCAGCAGCGGGACAGATAATTCACCCCTCCACTTT	CASSGTDNSPLHF
-	-	TRBV6-2/TRBV6-3	TRBJ1-1	TGTGCCAGCAGTTCCCCGGGGAGTGGGGAAAAAGCTTTCTTT	CASSSPGSGEKAFF
-	-	TRBV7-9	TRBJ1-1	TGTGCCAGCAGCGAGCGACTGAACACTGAAGCTTTCTTT	CASSERLNTEAFF
-	TRBD1	TRBV9	TRBJ2-7	TGTGCCAGCAGCGTAGCACAGGGGGCCGTCGAGCAGTACTTC	CASSVAQGAVEQYF
-	TRBD2	TRBV5-1	TRBJ2-1	TGCGCCAGCAGCTTCCGTGAGGTGGGAGGGTACAATGAGCAGTTCTTC	CASSFREVGGYNEQFF
medium-sized	-	TRBV12-5	TRBJ2-1	TGTGCTAGTGGTTTGGTACTGTTTGGCCAGGGTCGAGTTGGAGCTGAGCAGTTCTTC	CASGLVLFGQGRVGAEQFF
-	-	TRBV7-8	TRBJ2-5	TGTGCCAGCAGCTTAGGGGGGGTAGGAGAGACCCAGTACTTC	CASSLGGVGETQYF
-	-	TRBV7-2	TRBJ2-7	TGTGCCAGCAGGTTATCCGGGCCCTACGAGCAGTACTTC	CASRLSGPYEQYF
-	TRBD2	TRBV9	TRBJ2-7	TGTGCCAGCAGCCCCTCCGAAGGGACTAGCGGTCTCGGAGTGCAGTACTTC	CASSPSEGTSGLGVQYF
-	-	TRBV5-4	TRBJ2-7	TGTGCCAGCAGTCGGGCCGGGGGTTCCTACGAGCAGTACTTC	CASSRAGGSYEQYF
-	-	TRBV7-8	TRBJ2-3	TGTGCCAGCAGCTTAGATCAGGGAGATACGCAGTATTTT	CASSLDQGDTQYF
few	-	TRBV3-1/TRBV3-2	TRBJ2-1	TGTGCCAGCAGCCAAGGTGGGACTCTAGAAAATGAGCAGTTCTTC	CASSQGGTLENEQFF
-	-	TRBV23-1	TRBJ1-2	TGCGCCAGCAAGAAAGGCAGGGGATATGGCTACACCTTC	CASKKGRGYGYTF
-	-	TRBV6-6	TRBJ2-7	TGTGCCAGCAGTCAGGGGTTCGTTGGGGGGTCTCCCTACGAGCAGTACTTC	CASSQGFVGGSPYEQYF
-	-	TRBV12-3/TRBV12-4	TRBJ2-3	TGTGCCAGCAGTTTCGGTGGAGTCGGTACGCAGTATTTT	CASSFGGVGTQYF
-	TRBD1	TRBV6-5	TRBJ1-1	TGTGCCGGATCACCGGACAGGGATAACACTGAAGCTTTCTTT	CAGSPDRDNTEAFF
-	TRBD2	TRBV30	TRBJ2-2	TGTGCCTGGAGTTCCTCCCGGACTAGCGGGGGGGCCGGGGAGCTGTTTTTT	CAWSSSRTSGGAGELFF
-	TRBD2	TRBV5-1	TRBJ2-1	TGCGCCAGCAGCGGCGGGACTAGCGGGGGTACCTATGAGCAGTTCTTC	CASSGGTSGGTYEQFF
-	-	TRBV12-3/TRBV12-4	TRBJ1-1	TGTGCCAGCAGTTTAAGGGGGGAGACTGAAGCTTTCTTT	CASSLRGETEAFF
-	-	TRBV5-1	TRBJ2-5	TGCGCCAGCGCATCCCGGGGGCCCGGGGAGACCCAGTACTTC	CASASRGPGETQYF
-	TRBD1	TRBV7-2	TRBJ2-7	TGTGCCAGCAGCTTTACAGGGGAGTTTTTGGAGCAGTACTTC	CASSFTGEFLEQYF
-	TRBD2	TRBV24-1	TRBJ2-6	TGTGCCACCAGTGACCCAAGCGGGGAATGGGCCAACGTCCTGACTTTC	CATSDPSGEWANVLTF
-	-	TRBV12-5	TRBJ2-1	TGTGCTAGTGGTTTGACCTCGGGACACTATGAGCAGTTCTTC	CASGLTSGHYEQFF
-	-	TRBV6-5	TRBJ1-6	TGTGCCAGCAGTTACTCGGCCGATTCACCCCTCCACTTT	CASSYSADSPLHF
few	-	TRBV5-6	TRBJ1-5	TGTGCCAGCTCGGACCGAGTGGGCAATCAGCCCCAGCATTTT	CASSDRVGNQPQHF
few	-	TRBV18	TRBJ2-7	TGTGCCAGCTCTACGAGCTCCTACGAGCAGTACTTC	CASSTSSYEQYF
few	-	TRBV7-9	TRBJ1-1	TGTGCCAGCAGCTTAGTACAGAGTACTGAAGCTTTCTTT	CASSLVQSTEAFF
-	TRBD1	TRBV27	TRBJ2-3	TGTGCCAGCAGTCAGTATAGGGGGCAGGGAGATACGCAGTATTTT	CASSQYRGQGDTQYF
-	-	TRBV5-1	TRBJ2-5	TGCGCCAGCAGCTTGAATAGCGCCCAAGAGACCCAGTACTTC	CASSLNSAQETQYF
once	-	TRBV11-3	TRBJ2-3	TGTGCCAGCAGCTTAGAAACAGCAGATACGCAGTATTTT	CASSLETADTQYF
-	-	TRBV2	TRBJ1-5	TGTGCCAGCAGTGAACGGAGCAGGGAGGCCCTTTCGCCCCAGCATTTT	CASSERSREALSPQHF
-	-	TRBV9	TRBJ1-1	TGTGCCAGCAGCGTAGAGACAAACACTGAAGCTTTCTTT	CASSVETNTEAFF
-	-	TRBV6-1	TRBJ1-2	TGTGCCAGCAGTGAAGCCGGAGGCTACACCTTC	CASSEAGGYTF
-	-	TRBV14	TRBJ1-6	TGTGCCAGCAGCCTATATAATAATTCACCCCTCCACTTT	CASSLYNNSPLHF
-	TRBD1	TRBV6-1	TRBJ2-7	TGTGCCAGCAGTGAACGGGACAGGGGTTACGGTGGCTACGAGCAGTACTTC	CASSERDRGYGGYEQYF
-	-	TRBV6-6	TRBJ1-2	TGTGCCAGCACCACCACGGGCATTTTGGGCTACACCTTC	CASTTTGILGYTF
-	-	TRBV7-2	TRBJ1-2	TGTGCCAGCAGCTTAGCGTTGCAGAAAGCTGGTGGCTACACCTTC	CASSLALQKAGGYTF
once	-	TRBV6-5	TRBJ1-6	TGTGCGGCAACAGGGTCGGAATCTTATTCACCCCTCCACTTT	CAATGSESYSPLHF
-	-	TRBV7-2	TRBJ2-3	TGTGCCAGCAGCTTAGGGTACGCGGGGAGGACAGATACGCAGTATTTT	CASSLGYAGRTDTQYF
once	-	TRBV29-1	TRBJ2-7	TGCAGCGTTGAAGAACCCGGCTACGAGCAGTACTTC	CSVEEPGYEQYF
-	-	TRBV5-5	TRBJ1-2	TGTGCCAGCAGCTCCTTGACAGGTATAAGGTCAGAAGGCTACACCTTC	CASSSLTGIRSEGYTF
-	-	TRBV19	TRBJ2-5	TGTCTATCGTCTCCCAGTAGTCCCCGGTACCAAGAGACCCAGTACTTC	CLSSPSSPRYQETQYF
once	-	TRBV9	TRBJ1-5	TGTGCCAGCAGCGTAGAATCGAGGGGTCAGCCCCAGCATTTT	CASSVESRGQPQHF
-	TRBD1	TRBV7-3	TRBJ2-2	TGTGCCAGCAGCGGGGACAGCCCCGGGGAGCTGTTTTTT	CASSGDSPGELFF
-	-	TRBV27	TRBJ1-6	TGTGCCAGCAGTTTATGGGGGGCTGATTCACCCCTCCACTTT	CASSLWGADSPLHF
-	-	TRBV5-1	TRBJ2-5	TGCGCCAGCAGCTTTGGTCAAGAGACCCAGTACTTC	CASSFGQETQYF
once	TRBD1	TRBV19	TRBJ2-3	TGTGCCAGTAGTAGAGGGACAGGGGCGCGCACAGATACGCAGTATTTT	CASSRGTGARTDTQYF
-	TRBD1	TRBV9	TRBJ2-3	TGTGCCAGCAGCGCCCAATTAGCACAGGGGGCCGGTAGCACAGATACGCAGTATTTT	CASSAQLAQGAGSTDTQYF
once	-	TRBV4-2	TRBJ1-5	TGTGCCAGCAGCCAAGAAGGTAGTTCCCAATATAGCAATCAGCCCCAGCATTTT	CASSQEGSSQYSNQPQHF
few	-	TRBV6-5	TRBJ1-3	TGTGCCAGCAGCTCGTACAGTGGCTCTGGAAACACCATATATTTT	CASSSYSGSGNTIYF